Following are 25 T cell receptor beta chains from one sample sequenced in a study of persistence of HIV-infected CD4 T cells. Their specific antigens are unknown. The immunoSEQ assay was version 4, run in survey mode. Sequenced by immunoSEQ multiplex PCR; TCRdb stores in-frame clones only, minus some. The data show some 58,000 clones, 70% to 75% seen once. An overlapping HIV-1 Gag peptide pool stimulated these cells at about 0.9 ug/peptide/mL. Memory cells lacking CD40L and CD69 with high CD45RO were sorted. Here the sequenced sample was CD4+ T cells sorted from PBMCs after approximately 18-hour stimulation, taken from a patient who received antiretroviral therapy. These receptors were taken from an adult man with HIV who was CMV-seropositive.

J is TRBJ2-1 and V is TRBV24-1; 7 bases are shared with TRBD1. The V segment lost 3 bases and the J segment 7 bases; nucleotides outside the gene matches: 14. CDR3 length equals 17 residues. The germline V gene encodes CDR1 KGHDR and CDR2 SFDVKD. The CDR3 DNA is TGTGCCACCAGTGATCCACGAAAGGGGGCCGTCTTTAATGAGCAGTTCTTC. Its protein product is CATSDPRKGAVFNEQFF.

CDR3 coding DNA: TGTGCCAGCAGTTTGTTTAGCGGGGGGGCCCCCTACAATGAGCAGTTCTTC. Translation: CASSLFSGGAPYNEQFF. The chain is built from TRBV28 and TRBJ2-1, with 11 bases matching TRBD2. The V gene end was trimmed by 3 bases and the J gene end by 2 bases; junction bases not matched to a gene: 6. This CDR3 has 17 amino acids. In germline, CDR1 is MDHEN, CDR2 SYDVKM.

V is TRBV7-3 and J is TRBJ2-1, with no clear D. Between the trimmed V and J ends, which lost 1 base and 5 bases, there was a span of 9 bases. The CDR3 is 14 amino acids. From germline, CDR1 is SGHTA and CDR2 FQGTGA. CDR3 DNA: TGTGCCAGCAGCTTAAGTGCTTCCAACAATGAGCAGTTCTTC. Encoded protein: CASSLSASNNEQFF.

The chain uses TRBV10-3 and TRBJ1-6; D not certain. V lost 10 bases and J lost 8, with 15 bases in between. The CDR3 extends over 13 amino acids. Per the germline V gene, CDR1 is ENHRY and CDR2 is SYGVKD. The CDR3: CATGALVDSPLHF. As DNA, the CDR3 is TGTGCCACCGGTGCCCTAGTAGATTCACCCCTCCACTTT.

With respect to this clone: The same CDR3 arises from other DNA sequences in this sample as well. V is TRBV6-1 and J is TRBJ2-6; no firm D call. The V and J ends lost 2 bases and 2 bases respectively, with 7 bases between them. Germline V gene sequence: CDR1 MNHNS, CDR2 SASEGT. This CDR3 comprises 15 residues. The CDR3 coding sequence is TGTGCCAGCAGTGAACGGGTAACTGGGGCCAACGTCCTGACTTTC. Its protein product is CASSERVTGANVLTF.

The CDR3 here is CASSSGQGTDIQYF. CDR3 sequence (DNA): TGTGCCAGCAGTTCGGGACAGGGGACTGACATTCAGTACTTC. V is TRBV28 and J is TRBJ2-4; 10 bases fit TRBD1. There are 14 residues in the CDR3. Losses at the gene ends were 4 bases for V and 8 bases for J; bases not matched to a gene: 5. The germline V gene has CDR1 MDHEN and CDR2 SYDVKM.

The chain combines TRBV6-4 with TRBJ1-5; D remains ambiguous. Trimming cost V 8 bases and J 0 bases, with 17 bases left between them. The CDR3 totals 16 residues. The germline V gene encodes CDR1 MRHNA and CDR2 SNTAGT. The DNA of the CDR3 is TGTGCCAGCTTGGTTAAGTTCCGACATAGCAATCAGCCCCAGCATTTT. Its translation: CASLVKFRHSNQPQHF.

The chain recombines TRBV27 with TRBJ2-1, with TRBD2 identical over 13 bases. The J segment lost 0 bases and the V segment lost 2 bases, leaving 4 bases of the junction unmatched. This CDR3 is 18 amino acids long. Germline CDR1 and CDR2: MNHEY and SMNVEV (reference sequence). The CDR3 DNA is TGTGCCAGCAGTTTAGGGACTAGCGGGGCCAGCTCCTACAATGAGCAGTTCTTC. Its translation is CASSLGTSGASSYNEQFF.

The J gene is TRBJ1-5, the V gene TRBV4-1, with D perhaps matching TRBD1 (6 bases). Germline assignment: CDR1 MGHRA and CDR2 YSYEKL. Trimming removed 4 bases from V and 0 bases from J, with 16 bases in between. CDR3 size: 17 residues. CDR3 bases: TGCGCCAGCAGCCGCGAGGGGGGGGATTTTAGCAATCAGCCCCAGCATTTT. Amino acids: CASSREGGDFSNQPQHF.

The rearrangement uses TRBV13 and TRBJ2-2; D might be TRBD2 (5 bases). The V end lost 2 bases, the J end lost 2 bases, and 9 bases lay between the germline ends. Germline CDR1 is PRHDT and CDR2 is FYEKMQ (reference sequence). The CDR3 totals 15 residues. CDR3 sequence (DNA): TGTGCCAGCAGCTTAATGCTAGCAAACACCGGGGAGCTGTTTTTT. Amino acids: CASSLMLANTGELFF.

The chain has TRBV5-8 and TRBJ2-1, with TRBD2 identical over 9 bases. V was pared by 3 bases and J by 4 bases, with 8 bases of the junction left unmatched. This CDR3 region has 16 residues. CDR1 is SGHTS and CDR2 is YDEGEE in the germline V gene. This CDR3 reads CASSSWGAGGYNEQFF. The CDR3 DNA follows: TGTGCCAGCAGCTCATGGGGAGCGGGGGGATACAATGAGCAGTTCTTC.

This clone was seen a single time. The chain carries TRBV5-6 and TRBJ2-7; D is ambiguous. V lost 0 bases, J lost 5 bases, and 18 bases lay in between. CDR3 length: 16 amino acids. Germline-derived CDR1 and CDR2 are SGHDT and YYEEEE. The CDR3 sequence is CASSLVDRDGRDEQYF. CDR3 DNA: TGTGCCAGCAGCTTGGTCGACCGAGACGGGCGCGACGAGCAGTACTTC.

The rearrangement joins TRBV12-3 or TRBV12-4 to TRBJ1-1; the D is unclear. V was cut by 5 bases and J by 4 bases, with 11 bases left in between. CDR3 size: 13 residues. CDR3: CASSRRTFTEAFF. The CDR3 DNA reads as TGTGCCAGCAGTCGCCGGACTTTCACTGAAGCTTTCTTT.

The chain employs TRBV20-1 and TRBJ1-6, with TRBD1 as a possible D gene (5 bases). V gave up 3 bases and J gave up 6 bases, with 15 bases separating them. CDR1 is DFQATT, CDR2 SNEGSKA, per germline (reference sequence). This CDR3 spans 15 amino acids. The DNA of the CDR3 is TGCAGTGCTAGTGCGTTGAGACAGTTTAATTCACCCCTCCACTTT. It yields the protein CSASALRQFNSPLHF.

The chain combines TRBV5-4 with TRBJ1-6, with D possibly matching TRBD1 (5 bases). CDR3 size: 15 residues. Germline CDR1 is SGHNT and CDR2 is YYREEE (reference sequence). Trimming stripped 4 bases from V and 9 bases from J, with 17 bases between. CDR3 region: CASSPYTPGGSPLHF. CDR3 sequence (DNA): TGTGCCAGCAGCCCCTACACACCCGGGGGTTCACCCCTCCACTTT.

This clone was recorded a few times. The chain joins TRBV24-1 to TRBJ1-2; 9 bases are shared with TRBD1. V lost 4 bases, J lost 8 bases, and 4 bases stayed unmatched. CDR1 is KGHDR and CDR2 is SFDVKD in the germline V gene. The CDR3 length is 13 residues. The CDR3 spells CATSERDREGYTF. In DNA, the CDR3 is TGTGCCACCAGTGAGCGGGACAGGGAAGGCTACACCTTC.

The genes are TRBV4-1 and TRBJ2-1, with TRBD1 matching 7 bases. V lost 2 bases, J lost 6 bases, and 7 bases stayed unmatched. Germline V CDR1 and CDR2: MGHRA, YSYEKL. The CDR3 runs to 15 residues. In nucleotides, the CDR3 is TGCGCCAGCAGCCAATTGACAGGGAAGCGCAATGAGCAGTTCTTC. Translated, it gives CASSQLTGKRNEQFF.

The rearrangement joins TRBV6-6 to TRBJ1-2; D call uncertain. V shed 1 base and J shed 1 base, with 13 bases lying between them. Germline-derived CDR1 and CDR2 are MNHNY and SVGAGI (reference sequence). The CDR3 loop spans 16 amino acids. The CDR3 region is CASSYFADGRNYGYTF. The CDR3 DNA sequence: TGTGCCAGCAGTTACTTCGCGGACGGACGTAACTATGGCTACACCTTC.

This clone has only one observation. The chain joins TRBV5-1 to TRBJ1-6; TRBD1 agrees at 10 bases. Germline V gene sequence: CDR1 SGHRS, CDR2 YFSETQ. V was clipped by 4 bases and J by 1 base; unmatched bases: 2. The CDR3 loop spans 16 amino acids. The CDR3 sequence: CASSTGQGSYNSPLHF. Written as DNA, the CDR3 is TGCGCCAGCAGCACGGGACAGGGGTCCTATAATTCACCCCTCCACTTT.

The chain carries TRBV28 and TRBJ2-7; tentatively, D is TRBD1 (6 bases). Germline V gene lookup returns CDR1 MDHEN and CDR2 SYDVKM. V lost 2 bases to trimming and J lost 5 bases, with 13 bases between them. This CDR3 comprises 14 residues. The CDR3 protein is CASSLTGMGHEQYF. The DNA of the CDR3 is TGTGCCAGCAGTTTAACAGGGATGGGCCACGAGCAGTACTTC.

V usage is TRBV5-5 and J usage is TRBJ1-1, with D perhaps matching TRBD1 (5 bases). This CDR3 contains 16 residues. Trimming shortened V by 0 bases and J by 3 bases, and 15 bases separated the two germline ends. The germline V gene has CDR1 SGHKS and CDR2 YYEKEE (reference sequence). The CDR3 coding sequence is TGTGCCAGCAGCTTGGTCCGGGGGAAGTCTTACACTGAAGCTTTCTTT. Encoded protein: CASSLVRGKSYTEAFF.

Turning to this clone: A read error may produce the germline difference seen at one junction end. The rearrangement uses TRBV7-2 and TRBJ2-1, with TRBD1 matching over 7 bases. Germline V gives CDR1 SGHTA, CDR2 FQGNSA. This CDR3 has 14 amino acids. CDR3 DNA sequence: TGTGCCAGCAGCTTAAGGCTGAGGGACAGCCTACCAATCTTC. Residues: CASSLRLRDSLPIF.

The genes are TRBV28 and TRBJ2-1; TRBD2 matches 10 bases. After removal of 4 bases from V and 6 bases from J, the junction contained 12 bases not matched to a gene. CDR1 and CDR2 (germline): MDHEN, SYDVKM. The CDR3 extends over 17 amino acids. The CDR3 region has the DNA TGTGCCAGCAGTTCGATAGCGGGGGGACCCCTGATCAATGAGCAGTTCTTC. Translated, it gives CASSSIAGGPLINEQFF. Full variable domain (remainder filled in from reference TRBV28 and TRBJ2-1): DVKVTQSSRYLVKRTGEKVFLECVQDMDHENMFWYRQDPGLGLRLIYFSYDVKMKEKGDIPEGYSVSREKKERFSLILESASTNQTSMYLCASSSIAGGPLINEQFFGPGTRLTVL.

This chain connects TRBV6-5 to TRBJ1-6, with 7 positions matching TRBD1. Germline V CDR1 and CDR2: MNHEY, SVGAGI. The length of the CDR3 is 13 residues. CDR3 loop: CAEGGIYNSPLHF. DNA for the CDR3: TGTGCGGAAGGGGGCATCTATAATTCACCCCTCCACTTT.

This chain joins TRBV14 and TRBJ1-3; unclear D gene. The CDR3 loop spans 14 amino acids. Per germline, CDR1 SGHDN and CDR2 FVKESK. V lost 4 bases and J 0 bases, leaving 7 bases between the germline ends. This chain's CDR3 is CASSLLGSGNTIYF. The CDR3 region has the DNA TGTGCCAGCAGCCTCCTGGGCTCTGGAAACACCATATATTTT. Together with reference TRBV14 and TRBJ1-3, the CDR3 gives the full variable domain: EAGVTQFPSHSVIEKGQTVTLRCDPISGHDNLYWYRRVMGKEIKFLLHFVKESKQDESGMPNNRFLAERTGGTYSTLKVQPAELEDSGVYFCASSLLGSGNTIYFGEGSWLTVV.